The 21 T cell receptor beta chains presented below share a single source sample, sequenced in a study of T cell changes during pregnancy in multiple sclerosis. Sequencing used immunoSEQ multiplex PCR; TCRdb keeps in-frame clones, though not all of them. The profile shows fewer than 150,000 clones, roughly 97% of them singletons. The sample was peripheral blood, taken after pregnancy. These receptors came from a female donor with multiple sclerosis, enrolled in a pregnancy study.

The V gene is TRBV28, the J gene TRBJ2-7, with TRBD1 identical over 7 bases. The ends lost 8 bases at V and 1 base at J; junction bases unmatched: 8. The CDR3 runs 14 residues. Germline V gene data show CDR1 as MDHEN and CDR2 as SYDVKM. The CDR3: CASSDGDSSYEQYF. DNA of the CDR3: TGTGCCAGCTCAGATGGGGACAGTTCCTACGAGCAGTACTTC.

The chain joins TRBV30 to TRBJ2-1, with 16 nucleotides matching TRBD2. Germline values: CDR1 GTSNPN, CDR2 SVGIG (reference sequence). V lost 7 bases and J lost 6; bases outside the gene matches: 6. This CDR3 contains 15 residues. This CDR3 is CASAGLAGGPNEQFF. As DNA, the CDR3 is TGTGCCTCTGCGGGACTAGCGGGAGGGCCCAATGAGCAGTTCTTC.

This clone was found once. The chain is built from TRBV6-5 and TRBJ1-1, with no clear D. Looked up from germline, CDR1 is MNHEY and CDR2 is SVGAGI. This CDR3 has 13 residues. V lost 5 bases and J 6 bases, leaving 13 bases between the germline ends. CDR3: CASSKARVAEAFF. In nucleotides, the CDR3 is TGTGCCAGCAGTAAGGCTCGGGTGGCTGAAGCTTTCTTT.

The chain has TRBV6-6 and TRBJ2-3; weak D call: TRBD1 (6 bases). V lost 6 bases and J 4 bases, leaving 11 bases between the germline ends. The CDR3 length is 13 residues. CDR1 is MNHNY and CDR2 is SVGAGI in the germline V gene (reference sequence). CDR3 bases: TGTGCCAGCAGAACAGGGTCCCCAGATACGCAGTATTTT. Its translation: CASRTGSPDTQYF.

This clone was detected only once. J is TRBJ1-1 and V is TRBV19; D remains unclear. The V and J ends lost 10 bases and 0 bases respectively, with 12 bases between them. Germline V CDR1 and CDR2: LNHDA, SQIVND (reference sequence). The CDR3 length is 13 residues. This CDR3 is CATRSLLNTEAFF. Here the CDR3 DNA reads TGTGCCACCCGGTCCCTTTTGAACACTGAAGCTTTCTTT.

The gene calls are TRBV27 and TRBJ2-7, with 10 bases lining up with TRBD1. The CDR3 length is 14 residues. Germline CDR1 and CDR2: MNHEY and SMNVEV (reference sequence). The J segment lost 4 bases and the V segment lost 6 bases, leaving 6 bases of the junction unmatched. The CDR3 here is CASSPGTGEYEQYF. The CDR3 bases are TGTGCCAGCAGCCCAGGGACAGGGGAATACGAGCAGTACTTC.

This chain uses TRBV5-6 with TRBJ2-5, with D possibly matching TRBD2 (6 bases). The V end lost 0 bases, the J end lost 5 bases, and 11 bases lay between the germline ends. Germline loops: CDR1 SGHDT, CDR2 YYEEEE. CDR3 length: 14 amino acids. The CDR3 protein is CASSLELALETQYF. In DNA, the CDR3 is TGTGCCAGCAGCTTGGAACTAGCCCTGGAGACCCAGTACTTC.

As for this clone: The junction differs from germline at one of its ends, possibly a read error. The chain has TRBV7-7 and TRBJ2-1; D perhaps matches TRBD2 (5 bases). Germline V lookup: CDR1 SSHAT, CDR2 FNYEAQ (reference sequence). The CDR3 sequence is 15 residues long. The CDR3 DNA reads as TGTGCTAGCAGCACCGGGCTTTACAAAGGGAGTGAGCAGTTCTTC. This translates into CASSTGLYKGSEQFF.

This clone was counted a single time. The chain combines TRBV7-9 with TRBJ1-2, with D maybe TRBD1 (6 bases). V was cut by 3 bases and J by 7 bases, with 21 bases left in between. Germline values: CDR1 SEHNR, CDR2 FQNEAQ (reference sequence). The CDR3 is 16 amino acids. The CDR3 DNA reads TGTGCCAGCAGCTTCGGGACGGGGGGCAGTGCCTCTGGCTACACCTTC. It codes for CASSFGTGGSASGYTF.

The V and J genes are TRBV18 and TRBJ1-2; 8 bases map to TRBD1. This CDR3 is 14 amino acids long. Germline V gives CDR1 KGHSH, CDR2 LQKENI. The J segment lost 6 bases and the V segment lost 2 bases, leaving 5 bases of the junction unmatched. Written as DNA, the CDR3 is TGTGCCAGCTCACCAGCGACAGGGGCGGATGGCTACACCTTC. As protein: CASSPATGADGYTF.

This clone was recorded once. This chain uses TRBV11-2 with TRBJ2-1; 10 nucleotides agree with TRBD2. The J segment lost 4 bases and the V segment lost 2 bases, leaving 8 bases of the junction unmatched. The CDR3 extends over 17 amino acids. CDR1 is SGHAT and CDR2 is FQNNGV in the germline V gene. CDR3 sequence reads: CASSLTPGLATYNEQFF. The DNA for the CDR3 is TGTGCCAGCAGCTTAACCCCGGGACTAGCGACTTACAATGAGCAGTTCTTC.

The chain recombines TRBV27 with TRBJ2-5, with D tentatively TRBD2 (5 bases). Germline V gene lookup returns CDR1 MNHEY and CDR2 SMNVEV (reference sequence). V was clipped by 6 bases and J by 5 bases, with 19 bases between them. The CDR3 is 15 residues long. In nucleotides, the CDR3 is TGTGCCAGCAGCCCCCCTGGAGGAGGCGTGGAGACCCAGTACTTC. It encodes CASSPPGGGVETQYF.

The gene calls are TRBV9 and TRBJ2-7; unclear D gene. The length of the CDR3 is 15 residues. V lost 0 bases to trimming and J lost 2 bases, with 12 bases between them. Germline assignment: CDR1 SGDLS and CDR2 YYNGEE. The CDR3 nucleotides read TGTGCCAGCAGCGTAGACCCAGTGTCCCCCTACGAGCAGTACTTC. Its translation is CASSVDPVSPYEQYF.

This chain uses TRBV18 with TRBJ2-3; 11 nucleotides agree with TRBD2. CDR3 length equals 15 residues. V was pared by 4 bases and J by 3 bases, with 3 bases of the junction left unmatched. Germline assignment: CDR1 KGHSH and CDR2 LQKENI. This CDR3 reads CASSLGLAETDTQYF. CDR3 bases: TGTGCCAGCTCACTGGGACTAGCGGAAACAGATACGCAGTATTTT. The entire variable domain, with the rest obtained from reference TRBV18 and TRBJ2-3, is as follows: NAGVMQNPRHLVRRRGQEARLRCSPMKGHSHVYWYRQLPEEGLKFMVYLQKENIIDESGMPKERFSAEFPKEGPSILRIQQVVRGDSAAYFCASSLGLAETDTQYFGPGTRLTVL.

The V and J genes are TRBV28 and TRBJ2-1, with TRBD2 matching 15 bases. Germline V lookup: CDR1 MDHEN, CDR2 SYDVKM. This CDR3 is built from 19 residues. The J segment lost 1 base and the V segment lost 4 bases, leaving 8 bases of the junction unmatched. The CDR3 spells CASSSIIGTSGRSYNEQFF. The CDR3 DNA reads as TGTGCCAGCAGTTCAATTATCGGGACTAGCGGGAGGTCCTACAATGAGCAGTTCTTC.

The chain is built from TRBV5-5 and TRBJ1-2, with a tentative D call TRBD1 (6 bases). Trimming stripped 1 base from V and 4 bases from J, with 14 bases between. Per germline, CDR1 SGHKS and CDR2 YYEKEE (reference sequence). This CDR3 contains 15 residues. Here the CDR3 reads CASSLWQGFGYGYTF. CDR3 DNA sequence: TGTGCCAGCAGCTTGTGGCAGGGGTTCGGCTATGGCTACACCTTC.

The rearrangement links TRBV27 to TRBJ2-2, with D maybe TRBD1 (5 bases). Trimming removed 5 bases from V and 7 bases from J, with 20 bases in between. Germline loops: CDR1 MNHEY, CDR2 SMNVEV (reference sequence). The CDR3 has 16 amino acids. The CDR3 region is CASSRAWQGSSGELFF. CDR3 in DNA: TGTGCCAGCAGTAGGGCTTGGCAGGGATCTAGCGGGGAGCTGTTTTTT.

The chain joins TRBV7-9 to TRBJ1-1; D unclear. Between the trimmed V and J ends, which lost 1 base and 3 bases, there was a span of 15 bases. Germline V gene sequence: CDR1 SEHNR, CDR2 FQNEAQ (reference sequence). There are 16 residues in the CDR3. The CDR3 DNA reads TGTGCCAGCAGCTTAGGGGCGGGTCCGAGGGACACTGAAGCTTTCTTT. Its protein product is CASSLGAGPRDTEAFF.

The rearrangement joins TRBV19 to TRBJ1-2; TRBD1 aligns across 10 bases. V lost 6 bases, J lost 0 bases, and 7 bases stayed unmatched. Germline V lookup: CDR1 LNHDA, CDR2 SQIVND (reference sequence). CDR3 length: 16 amino acids. CDR3 residues: CASRRAGTGANYGYTF. The CDR3, as DNA: TGTGCCAGTAGACGAGCCGGGACAGGGGCTAACTATGGCTACACCTTC.

This chain connects TRBV7-3 to TRBJ2-7; D is perhaps TRBD2 (7 bases). V shed 5 bases and J shed 7 bases, with 15 bases lying between them. The germline V gene has CDR1 SGHTA and CDR2 FQGTGA. The CDR3 has 13 residues. The CDR3 reads CASSPLGGGEQYF. CDR3 sequence (DNA): TGTGCCAGCAGCCCACTAGGGGGAGGGGAGCAGTACTTC.

This chain connects TRBV14 to TRBJ2-7; 8 bases are shared with TRBD1. This CDR3 is 15 amino acids long. In germline, CDR1 is SGHDN, CDR2 FVKESK. Trimming at V came to 2 bases and at J to 2 bases, leaving 5 bases not matched to a gene. The DNA of the CDR3 is TGTGCCAGCAGCCAAAGGACAGGGCAAGCCTACGAGCAGTACTTC. Translating gives CASSQRTGQAYEQYF.